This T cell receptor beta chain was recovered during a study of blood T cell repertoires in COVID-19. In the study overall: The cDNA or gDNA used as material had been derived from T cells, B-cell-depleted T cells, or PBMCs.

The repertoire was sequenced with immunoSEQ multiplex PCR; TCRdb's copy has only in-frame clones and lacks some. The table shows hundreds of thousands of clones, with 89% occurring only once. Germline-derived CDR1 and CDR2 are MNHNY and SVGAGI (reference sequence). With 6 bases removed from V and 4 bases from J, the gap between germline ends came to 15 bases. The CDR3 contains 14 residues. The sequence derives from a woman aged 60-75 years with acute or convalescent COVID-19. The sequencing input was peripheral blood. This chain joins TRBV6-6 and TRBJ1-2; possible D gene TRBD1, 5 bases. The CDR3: CASRFVGLGYGYTF. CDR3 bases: TGTGCCAGCAGGTTCGTGGGGCTGGGCTATGGCTACACCTTC.